The 17 T cell receptor beta chains reported below all come from one sample, sequenced in a study of blood T cell repertoires in COVID-19. Repertoires were generated with immunoSEQ multiplex PCR, while TCRdb's copy carries only in-frame clones and drops some. The sample consists of some 120,000 clones, 90% of them appearing once. Material: peripheral blood. These receptors were obtained from a man aged 55 to 70 with COVID-19, enrolled during active disease.

The rearrangement uses TRBV11-3 and TRBJ2-7; 7 bases map to TRBD2. V shed 4 bases and J 6 bases; nucleotides not matched to a gene: 6. The CDR3 contains 13 residues. Germline values: CDR1 SGHNT, CDR2 YENEEA. CDR3 coding DNA: TGTGCCAGCAGCTCAGCTACGGGGGGCGAGCAGTACTTC. Protein sequence: CASSSATGGEQYF.

The CDR3 DNA follows: TGTGCCAGCACAAAGGGGTACGAGCAGTACTTC. As protein: CASTKGYEQYF. The V and J genes are TRBV6-5 and TRBJ2-7; TRBD1 is a possible D gene (5 bases). This CDR3 contains 11 residues. Trimming shortened V by 7 bases and J by 4 bases, and 8 bases separated the two germline ends. CDR1 MNHEY and CDR2 SVGAGI come from the germline V gene.

This clone was seen only once. The genes are TRBV30 and TRBJ1-1; 8 positions agree with TRBD1. The CDR3 spans 16 residues. The V gene end was trimmed by 2 bases and the J gene end by 0 bases; junction bases not matched to a gene: 8. CDR1 is GTSNPN, CDR2 SVGIG, per germline (reference sequence). CDR3 in DNA: TGTGCCTGGAGTTCTTGGACAGGGTCCTTGAACACTGAAGCTTTCTTT. Translating it yields CAWSSWTGSLNTEAFF.

This chain joins TRBV6-5 and TRBJ1-2; 7 bases match TRBD1. Germline V gene sequence: CDR1 MNHEY, CDR2 SVGAGI. The J segment lost 7 bases and the V segment lost 8 bases, leaving 4 bases of the junction unmatched. This CDR3 has 11 residues. The chain's CDR3 is CASGGGPGYTF. The CDR3 DNA reads as TGTGCCAGCGGAGGGGGCCCTGGCTACACCTTC.

This clone was found once. V is TRBV6-6 and J is TRBJ2-1, with D possibly matching TRBD2 (5 bases). CDR1 MNHNY and CDR2 SVGAGI come from the germline V gene (reference sequence). The V end was cut by 3 bases, the J end by 7 bases, with 16 bases between. CDR3 length equals 15 residues. The CDR3, as DNA: TGTGCCAGCAGTTATTTCAGAGGACTGGGGAATGAGCAGTTCTTC. This sequence encodes CASSYFRGLGNEQFF.

The V gene is TRBV19, the J gene TRBJ2-7; no firm D call. This CDR3 spans 15 amino acids. Germline CDR1 LNHDA, CDR2 SQIVND (reference sequence). V was trimmed by 6 bases and J by 0 bases, leaving 15 bases between them. CDR3 amino acids: CASRPTVEFSYEQYF. For the CDR3, the DNA is TGTGCCAGTAGGCCCACTGTGGAGTTCTCCTACGAGCAGTACTTC.

This rearrangement joins TRBV18 to TRBJ1-1, with D possibly TRBD1 on 6 matching bases. This CDR3 comprises 14 residues. Germline CDR1 and CDR2: KGHSH and LQKENI. Trimming pared 4 bases from V and 4 bases from J, leaving 13 bases between. In DNA, the CDR3 is TGTGCCAGCTCACGGCAGGGGATGGGCACTGAAGCTTTCTTT. Protein: CASSRQGMGTEAFF.

The V call is TRBV19, the J call TRBJ2-3, with TRBD2 matching over 8 bases. CDR3 size: 16 residues. J lost 1 base, V lost 2 bases, and 5 bases had no gene match. Germline CDR1 reads LNHDA; CDR2 reads SQIVND (reference sequence). The DNA of the CDR3 is TGTGCCAGTAGTATATCCACAGCGGGAGGCACAGATACGCAGTATTTT. It specifies CASSISTAGGTDTQYF.

The chain carries TRBV27 and TRBJ2-7, with a weak D call TRBD1 (6 bases). CDR1 and CDR2 (germline): MNHEY, SMNVEV (reference sequence). V lost 4 bases and J lost 1, with 11 bases in between. This CDR3 spans 14 amino acids. CDR3 sequence: CASSSTTGSYEQYF. The CDR3 region has the DNA TGTGCCAGCAGTTCCACCACAGGGTCCTACGAGCAGTACTTC.

This clone turned up a few times. The chain carries TRBV6-5 and TRBJ1-2; 8 bases are a match to TRBD1. CDR3 size: 14 residues. The junction had 6 bases not matched to a gene; V was cut back by 5 bases and J by 4 bases. Germline CDR1 is MNHEY and CDR2 is SVGAGI. The CDR3 is CASSRTGLTYGYTF. As DNA, the CDR3 is TGTGCCAGCAGTCGGACAGGGCTTACCTATGGCTACACCTTC.

The J gene is TRBJ2-7, the V gene TRBV9, with 8 positions matching TRBD2. CDR1 and CDR2 from the germline V gene are SGDLS and YYNGEE. The CDR3 extends over 16 amino acids. Trimming cost V 4 bases and J 0 bases; bases outside gene matches: 9. CDR3 sequence reads: CASSPGTSQPSYEQYF. CDR3 nucleotide sequence: TGTGCCAGCAGCCCGGGGACTAGTCAACCCTCCTACGAGCAGTACTTC.

The J gene is TRBJ2-3, the V gene TRBV30; D is unclear. This CDR3 has 12 residues. V lost 2 bases and J lost 6, with 9 bases in between. Germline CDR1 is GTSNPN and CDR2 is SVGIG (reference sequence). This chain's CDR3 is CAWSSTVDTQYF. CDR3 sequence (DNA): TGTGCCTGGAGTAGTACGGTGGATACGCAGTATTTT.

The genes are TRBV18 and TRBJ2-1; TRBD1 is a possible D gene (7 bases). The germline V and J ends were trimmed by 0 bases and 7 bases, with 16 bases remaining between them. The CDR3 runs to 16 residues. Looked up from germline, CDR1 is KGHSH and CDR2 is LQKENI. The DNA for the CDR3 is TGTGCCAGCTCACCACCACGCAGGGGGGAATTAAATGAGCAGTTCTTC. Its translation is CASSPPRRGELNEQFF.

This clone was observed a handful of times. This chain connects TRBV28 to TRBJ2-1; no definite D call. The CDR3 is 13 amino acids. Trimming removed 2 bases at V and 6 bases at J, with 8 bases between. Germline-derived CDR1 and CDR2 are MDHEN and SYDVKM. CDR3 DNA sequence: TGTGCCAGCAGTTTAAACTCGGGCAATGAGCAGTTCTTC. It yields the protein CASSLNSGNEQFF.

The chain combines TRBV4-1 with TRBJ2-7, with TRBD2 identical over 8 bases. The J segment lost 2 bases and the V segment lost 4 bases, leaving 4 bases of the junction unmatched. Germline V lookup: CDR1 MGHRA, CDR2 YSYEKL. The CDR3 totals 14 residues. The CDR3: CASSLTSGAYEQYF. DNA for the CDR3: TGCGCCAGCAGCCTAACTAGCGGTGCCTACGAGCAGTACTTC.

The chain combines TRBV9 with TRBJ2-1, with D hard to call. Germline V gives CDR1 SGDLS, CDR2 YYNGEE. Deletions cut 4 bases from V and 5 bases from J, with 7 bases between. The CDR3 loop spans 12 amino acids. In DNA form, the CDR3 reads TGTGCCAGCAGCCTCCCCCACAATGAGCAGTTCTTC. Its protein product is CASSLPHNEQFF. Combining the CDR3 with reference TRBV9 and TRBJ2-1 gives the whole variable domain DSGVTQTPKHLITATGQRVTLRCSPRSGDLSVYWYQQSLDQGLQFLIQYYNGEERAKGNILERFSAQQFPDLHSELNLSSLELGDSALYFCASSLPHNEQFFGPGTRLTVL.

The chain has TRBV15 and TRBJ1-2, with D perhaps matching TRBD1 (6 bases). Trimming stripped 0 bases from V and 6 bases from J, with 11 bases between. The CDR3 has 14 residues. Germline CDR1 LNHNV, CDR2 YYDKDF (reference sequence). CDR3 nucleotide sequence: TGTGCCACCAGCAGAGATAGGGGGTCGGATGGCTACACCTTC. It is translated as CATSRDRGSDGYTF. The whole variable domain, remainder taken from reference TRBV15 and TRBJ1-2, is DAMVIQNPRYQVTQFGKPVTLSCSQTLNHNVMYWYQQKSSQAPKLLFHYYDKDFNNEADTPDNFQSRRPNTSFCFLDIRSPGLGDTAMYLCATSRDRGSDGYTFGSGTRLTVV.